This passage covers 6 T cell receptor beta chains from one sample sequenced in a study of early T cells in non-severe SARS-CoV-2 infection. One entry per CDR3 protein results from TCRdb running MiXCR on the 5' RACE reads. The sample consists of tens of thousands of distinct CDR3 sequences, 8.5% to 10% of them appearing once. This specimen consisted of whole blood, obtained at baseline. The receptors derive from an adult who was a healthcare worker with PCR-confirmed SARS-CoV-2 infection or an uninfected control (not recorded which).

This clonotype has at least ten counts. This chain links TRBV7-6 with TRBJ2-6, with 15 positions matching TRBD2. This CDR3 region has 19 residues. The junction had 6 bases not matched to a gene; V was cut back by 5 bases and J by 1 base. Germline V lookup: CDR1 SGHVS, CDR2 FNYEAQ. CDR3 DNA: TGTGCCAGCAGCCCGACCGGGACTAGCGGGAGGTCTGGGGCCAACGTCCTGACTTTC. Encoded protein: CASSPTGTSGRSGANVLTF. Full variable domain (missing parts from reference TRBV7-6 and TRBJ2-6): GAGVSQSPRYKVTKRGQDVALRCDPISGHVSLYWYRQALGQGPEFLTYFNYEAQQDKSGLPNDRFSAERPEGSISTLTIQRTEQRDSAMYRCASSPTGTSGRSGANVLTFGAGSRLTVL.

This clonotype was seen more than once but under ten times. This chain joins TRBV20-1 and TRBJ2-3; D uncertain. Germline CDR1 and CDR2: DFQATT and SNEGSKA (reference sequence). Trimming removed 0 bases from V and 3 bases from J, with 13 bases in between. This CDR3 spans 15 amino acids. Written as DNA, the CDR3 is TGCAGTGCTAGAGATACGACTCCACTGACAGATACGCAGTATTTT. It translates to CSARDTTPLTDTQYF.

The rearrangement joins TRBV20-1 to TRBJ2-3; 11 positions agree with TRBD2. Looked up from germline, CDR1 is DFQATT and CDR2 is SNEGSKA (reference sequence). J gave up 5 bases and V 4 bases, and 2 bases lay outside the gene matches. CDR3 size: 13 residues. CDR3 coding DNA: TGCAGTGCTATAACTAGCGGGAGAGATACGCAGTATTTT. Its protein is CSAITSGRDTQYF.

The chain joins TRBV6-6 to TRBJ2-2; D unresolved. V dropped 6 bases and J dropped 6 bases, with 20 bases sitting between them. CDR3 length equals 16 residues. Germline V gene sequence: CDR1 MNHNY, CDR2 SVGAGI (reference sequence). Here the CDR3 reads CASSTLRSPTPGELFF. The CDR3 nucleotides read TGTGCCAGCAGCACCCTCAGGTCCCCCACACCCGGGGAGCTGTTTTTT.

V and J are TRBV12-3 or TRBV12-4 and TRBJ2-1; perhaps TRBD2 as D (7 bases). V lost 5 bases, J lost 3 bases, and 17 bases lay in between. This CDR3 contains 16 residues. CDR3: CASSAPGGLLYNEQFF. In nucleotides, the CDR3 is TGTGCCAGCAGTGCTCCGGGGGGCCTGCTCTACAATGAGCAGTTCTTC.

V is TRBV2 and J is TRBJ2-3; D gene ambiguous. V was clipped by 3 bases and J by 4 bases, with 5 bases between them. This CDR3 has 12 residues. Germline-derived CDR1 and CDR2 are SNHLY and FYNNEI. CDR3 sequence: CASSDRADTQYF. The CDR3 region has the DNA TGTGCCAGCAGTGATCGGGCAGATACGCAGTATTTT.